This T cell receptor beta chain was obtained from a study of identifying expanded T cells in peripheral blood. Note on this clone: Its antigen is not identified.

Healthy donors had no documented immune events, such as infections, while sampled. Sequenced by immunoSEQ multiplex PCR; TCRdb stores in-frame clones only, minus some. The sample includes about 120,000 clones, approximately 88% of them seen just once. General observations from the study: Roughly two-week clone count variance significantly increased as total template count grew. Over two and four weeks, about 16 and 20 clones changed, versus around 1.1 between replicates.

The CDR3 length is 14 residues. V lost 4 bases and J 1 base, leaving 10 bases between the germline ends. Germline CDR1 is SGHVS and CDR2 is FQNEAQ. The V and J genes are TRBV7-8 and TRBJ1-1, with D possibly TRBD1 on 5 matching bases. The sequence was collected from a person between 18 and 75 years old in good health. Material for sequencing was blood. The CDR3 loop is CASSSWGGNTEAFF. CDR3 coding DNA: TGTGCCAGCAGCTCCTGGGGGGGGAACACTGAAGCTTTCTTT.